Listed below are T cell receptor beta chains from one sample, sequenced in a study of vaccination effects on CD4 cells after COVID-19. Clones were sequenced by immunoSEQ multiplex PCR, and TCRdb holds only the in-frame ones, with some missing. The sample has about 19,000 clones, roughly 70% seen once. The antigens of these receptors remain unknown. The material was CD4+ T cells from PBMCs cultured with HCoV-229E spike peptides, obtained before COVID-19 vaccination. Every receptor here comes from a human donor who received a COVID-19 vaccine. The CDR3 runs from the conserved cysteine through the conserved F or W. Each record gives: clone size, J gene, V gene, D gene, CDR3 DNA, CDR3 protein. D genes are given only for firm matches. Size is omitted from some rows. Given values are once, few, many or a class for expanded clones.

NA	TRBJ1-5	TRBV6-5	NA	TGTGCCAGCAGTTACTCGTACCGGGATCAGCCCCAGCATTTT	CASSYSYRDQPQHF
NA	TRBJ2-2	TRBV11-3	NA	TGTGCCAGCAGCACCGGGACCTCTAAAACCGGGGAGCTGTTTTTT	CASSTGTSKTGELFF
few	TRBJ1-1	TRBV6-4	TRBD1	TGTGCCAGCAGACCCCCGGGACAGAGTTCTGAAGCTTTCTTT	CASRPPGQSSEAFF
NA	TRBJ1-1	TRBV7-9	TRBD1	TGTGCCAGCAGCGGACAGGGGGGGAACACTGAAGCTTTCTTT	CASSGQGGNTEAFF
NA	TRBJ2-3	TRBV7-7	NA	TGTGCCAGCAGCATCGACAGGTTGACAGATACGCAGTATTTT	CASSIDRLTDTQYF
NA	TRBJ2-5	TRBV27	TRBD2	TGTGCCAGCAGTTTGGCGGGAGAAACAAAGACCCAGTACTTC	CASSLAGETKTQYF
NA	TRBJ1-5	TRBV10-2	NA	TGCGCCAGCAGTCTGGACGGCGCGGGGCCCCAGCATTTT	CASSLDGAGPQHF
NA	TRBJ1-5	TRBV18	NA	TGTGCCAGCTCACTTGGGCCCGAGCCCCAGCATTTT	CASSLGPEPQHF
NA	TRBJ1-2	TRBV12-3/TRBV12-4	NA	TGTGCCAGCAACTCAGACCATGGCTACACCTTC	CASNSDHGYTF
NA	TRBJ1-5	TRBV6-2/TRBV6-3	NA	TGTGCCAGCAGTTACGGACAGCAGAGCAATCAGCCCCAGCATTTT	CASSYGQQSNQPQHF
NA	TRBJ1-2	TRBV19	NA	TGTGCCAGCGCCCTCGTGGGGGGGAATTACTATGGCTACACCTTC	CASALVGGNYYGYTF